The entry below gives a single T cell receptor (beta chain) sequence along with its context. The source of the sample is a study of blood T cell repertoires in COVID-19. About the research overall: Samples taken during acute and convalescent COVID-19 were collected in the United States, Italy and Spain. PBMCs, B-cell-depleted T cells, or T cells were the source of the cDNA or gDNA that made up the material.

Authors' methods: How many nucleated cells were present was estimated from reference gene primer amplification. Method: immunoSEQ multiplex PCR; TCRdb's copy keeps in-frame clones and lacks some. V, J and clone size derive from that table, while D and trimming were established from the DNA sequence. The sample records about 280,000 clones, approximately 84% being singletons. Sequencing used peripheral blood. The source is a woman aged 30 to 39 who had recovered from COVID-19.

CDR3: CASSLVLAGSNEQFF. For the CDR3, the DNA is TGCGCCAGCAGCTTGGTACTAGCGGGATCCAATGAGCAGTTCTTC. V and J are TRBV5-1 and TRBJ2-1, with 10 bases aligning to TRBD2. Trimming cost V 0 bases and J 6 bases; bases outside gene matches: 3. The CDR3 consists of 15 residues. The V gene's germline CDR1 is SGHRS and CDR2 YFSETQ.